Here is one T cell receptor (beta chain) with its context. Treatment reported: some 20 received Ad26.COV2.S at low or high dose, single or two shots; about 5 received placebo; per-sample allocation not given. Collection of the samples took place on day 63 after the first injection of vaccine or placebo. These data belong to a study of Ad26.COV2.S vaccination and SARS-CoV-2 variants. The ends were cut back, 0 bases at V and 6 bases at J, with 11 bases in the middle. The germline V gene encodes CDR1 MNHEY and CDR2 SVGAGI. The CDR3 loop spans 15 amino acids. The assay was immunoSEQ multiplex PCR, and TCRdb's table has in-frame clones only and misses some. The table lists fewer than 500,000 clones, around 90% of them singletons.

The chain uses TRBV6-5 and TRBJ1-4; TRBD1 is a possible D gene (6 bases). This clonotype originated in a person aged 18-60 years who received the Ad26.COV2.S COVID-19 vaccine or a placebo. The starting material was peripheral blood, obtained in a trial of Ad26.COV2.S vaccine versus placebo. CDR3 sequence: CASSYSGGSDEKLFF. The CDR3 region has the DNA TGTGCCAGCAGTTACTCGGGGGGCTCGGATGAAAAACTGTTTTTT.